These 17 T cell receptor beta chains came from one sample sequenced in a study of blood T cell repertoires in COVID-19. Method: immunoSEQ multiplex PCR; TCRdb's copy keeps in-frame clones and lacks some. Of about 150,000 clones detected, 84% appear once; the ten largest clones hold just over 9.5%. The sample taken for sequencing was peripheral blood. These receptors originate from a woman aged 45-65 years with acute or convalescent COVID-19.

The chain recombines TRBV28 with TRBJ2-7; D not certain. CDR1 and CDR2 from the germline V gene are MDHEN and SYDVKM. CDR3 length equals 15 residues. Between the trimmed V and J ends, which lost 5 bases and 5 bases, there was a span of 19 bases. The CDR3 is CASSESTGLTHEQYF. The CDR3 DNA reads as TGTGCCAGCAGTGAATCGACTGGCCTCACCCACGAGCAGTACTTC.

The chain employs TRBV28 and TRBJ2-1; D not resolved. The V end lost 8 bases, the J end lost 5 bases, and 22 bases lay between the germline ends. Germline V lookup: CDR1 MDHEN, CDR2 SYDVKM. There are 16 residues in the CDR3. CDR3 sequence reads: CASLGRPARGDNEQFF. The CDR3 coding sequence is TGTGCCAGCCTGGGTCGACCAGCGCGAGGAGACAATGAGCAGTTCTTC.

This chain uses TRBV4-1 with TRBJ1-6; TRBD1 might be the D (5 bases). Deletions cut 0 bases from V and 5 bases from J, with 8 bases between. CDR1 and CDR2 (germline): MGHRA, YSYEKL. The CDR3 spans 15 residues. The CDR3 protein is CASSQETVDNSPLHF. DNA for the CDR3: TGCGCCAGCAGCCAAGAGACAGTGGATAATTCACCCCTCCACTTT.

In its sample, this clone was seen a few times. The chain uses TRBV6-1 and TRBJ2-7, with 12 bases fitting TRBD1. The ends lost 2 bases at V and 12 bases at J; junction bases unmatched: 5. Germline assignment: CDR1 MNHNS and CDR2 SASEGT. This CDR3 region has 13 residues. The CDR3 region is CASSERGDRGLYF. CDR3 nucleotide sequence: TGTGCCAGCAGTGAAAGGGGGGACAGGGGGCTGTACTTC.

This rearrangement joins TRBV5-6 to TRBJ2-3, with TRBD2 matching 13 bases. V gave up 0 bases and J gave up 4 bases; unmatched junction bases: 5. Germline V gene lookup returns CDR1 SGHDT and CDR2 YYEEEE. CDR3 length: 17 amino acids. CDR3 region: CASSLGLTSGGADTQYF. CDR3 nucleotide sequence: TGTGCCAGCAGCTTGGGGCTTACTAGCGGGGGGGCAGATACGCAGTATTTT.

The J gene is TRBJ1-1, the V gene TRBV7-9; maybe TRBD1 (5 bases). The CDR3 has 16 amino acids. Per the germline V gene, CDR1 is SEHNR and CDR2 is FQNEAQ (reference sequence). The V gene lost 7 bases and the J gene lost 3 bases, with 21 bases spanning the gap. CDR3 loop: CASITTGGGWDTEAFF. The DNA of the CDR3 is TGTGCCAGCATCACCACGGGGGGAGGGTGGGACACTGAAGCTTTCTTT.

The chain carries TRBV28 and TRBJ1-3; D perhaps matches TRBD1 (6 bases). Trimming shortened V by 6 bases and J by 1 base, and 16 bases separated the two germline ends. CDR1 MDHEN and CDR2 SYDVKM come from the germline V gene. The CDR3 totals 16 residues. The CDR3 loop is CASRNSGDASGNTIYF. The DNA of the CDR3 is TGTGCCAGCAGGAATTCAGGGGACGCGTCTGGAAACACCATATATTTT.

The genes are TRBV4-2 and TRBJ2-7; 16 bases agree with TRBD2. The ends lost 0 bases at V and 6 bases at J; junction bases unmatched: 5. The CDR3 loop spans 17 amino acids. The germline gives CDR1 LGHNA, CDR2 YNFKEQ. The CDR3 loop reads CASSQESGTSGRVEQYF. CDR3 DNA sequence: TGTGCCAGCAGCCAAGAGTCCGGGACTAGCGGGAGGGTCGAGCAGTACTTC.

The gene calls are TRBV12-3 or TRBV12-4 and TRBJ2-7; D unresolved. Trimming left V 3 bases short and J 3 bases short, with 3 bases between. This CDR3 comprises 11 residues. The DNA for the CDR3 is TGTGCCAGCAGTTTGTACTACGAGCAGTACTTC. Residues: CASSLYYEQYF.

The gene calls are TRBV5-1 and TRBJ1-1, with 8 bases identical to TRBD1. V dropped 0 bases and J dropped 6; count of bases not matched to a gene: 13. Germline CDR1 is SGHRS and CDR2 is YFSETQ. This CDR3 spans 17 amino acids. The CDR3 DNA reads as TGCGCCAGCAGCTTGGGTCTTACCTGGGACAGGCTCTCTGAAGCTTTCTTT. Translation gives CASSLGLTWDRLSEAFF.

V gene TRBV7-6 combines with J gene TRBJ1-2; 8 nucleotides align to TRBD1. Losses at the gene ends were 0 bases for V and 2 bases for J; bases not matched to a gene: 8. Germline values: CDR1 SGHVS, CDR2 FNYEAQ. CDR3 size: 17 residues. CDR3 DNA: TGTGCCAGCAGCTTAGCGGGGACAGGAGCCCTAAACTATGGCTACACCTTC. Its translation is CASSLAGTGALNYGYTF.

This rearrangement joins TRBV19 to TRBJ1-6, with a tentative D call TRBD1 (6 bases). CDR1 is LNHDA, CDR2 SQIVND, per germline (reference sequence). V was clipped by 4 bases and J by 6 bases, with 19 bases between them. The CDR3 extends over 17 amino acids. The CDR3 loop reads CASSTFGGQGTNSPLHF. The CDR3 DNA sequence: TGTGCCAGTAGTACCTTCGGGGGGCAGGGAACTAATTCACCCCTCCACTTT.

The genes are TRBV7-2 and TRBJ1-2; D remains ambiguous. The CDR3 is 13 amino acids. V lost 4 bases and J lost 1, with 7 bases in between. Germline values: CDR1 SGHTA, CDR2 FQGNSA. CDR3 nucleotide sequence: TGTGCCAGCAGCTCGGGGATTAACTATGGCTACACCTTC. This gives the protein CASSSGINYGYTF.

CDR3 sequence (DNA): TGTGCCAGCAGACAAGCGAGACTAGCGGGAGTCCATGAGCAGTTCTTC. Translating gives CASRQARLAGVHEQFF. The V and J genes are TRBV7-9 and TRBJ2-1, with 12 bases fitting TRBD2. CDR3 size: 16 residues. With V trimmed by 6 bases and J by 8 bases, 11 bases remained unmatched. Looked up from germline, CDR1 is SEHNR and CDR2 is FQNEAQ (reference sequence). The variable domain in full, completed from reference TRBV7-9 and TRBJ2-1, reads DTGVSQNPRHKITKRGQNVTFRCDPISEHNRLYWYRQTLGQGPEFLTYFQNEAQLEKSRLLSDRFSAERPKGSFSTLEIQRTEQGDSAMYLCASRQARLAGVHEQFFGPGTRLTVL.

V gene TRBV4-3 combines with J gene TRBJ2-3, with 9 nucleotides matching TRBD2. The CDR3 consists of 15 residues. The ends lost 4 bases at V and 2 bases at J; junction bases unmatched: 4. Germline loops: CDR1 LGHNA, CDR2 YSLEER. As DNA, the CDR3 is TGCGCCAGCAGCCCTAGCGGGATGCCCACAGATACGCAGTATTTT. The encoded protein is CASSPSGMPTDTQYF.

This clone was recorded once. V is TRBV5-1 and J is TRBJ2-1; D is perhaps TRBD1 (6 bases). V lost 4 bases to trimming and J lost 0 bases, with 11 bases between them. CDR3 length: 15 amino acids. CDR1 is SGHRS and CDR2 is YFSETQ in the germline V gene. The CDR3 protein is CASSVDSSSYNEQFF. Here the CDR3 DNA reads TGCGCCAGCAGCGTGGACAGCAGCTCCTACAATGAGCAGTTCTTC.

This chain uses TRBV9 with TRBJ1-4; the match to TRBD1 covers 7 bases. Trimming removed 3 bases from V and 4 bases from J; junction bases left unmatched: 6. From germline, CDR1 is SGDLS and CDR2 YYNGEE. This CDR3 has 15 residues. DNA for the CDR3: TGTGCCAGCAGCGGACAGGGAATTGGTAATGAAAAACTGTTTTTT. Translated: CASSGQGIGNEKLFF.